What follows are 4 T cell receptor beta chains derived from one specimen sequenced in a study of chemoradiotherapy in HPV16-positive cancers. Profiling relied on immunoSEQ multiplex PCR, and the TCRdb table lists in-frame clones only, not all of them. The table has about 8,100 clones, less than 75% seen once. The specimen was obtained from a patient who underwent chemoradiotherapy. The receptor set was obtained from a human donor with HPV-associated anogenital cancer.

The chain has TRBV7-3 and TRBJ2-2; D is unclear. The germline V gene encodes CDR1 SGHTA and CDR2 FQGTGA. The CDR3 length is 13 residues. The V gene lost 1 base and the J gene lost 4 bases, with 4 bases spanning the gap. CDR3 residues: CASSLRATGELFF. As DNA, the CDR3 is TGTGCCAGCAGCTTAAGGGCCACCGGGGAGCTGTTTTTT.

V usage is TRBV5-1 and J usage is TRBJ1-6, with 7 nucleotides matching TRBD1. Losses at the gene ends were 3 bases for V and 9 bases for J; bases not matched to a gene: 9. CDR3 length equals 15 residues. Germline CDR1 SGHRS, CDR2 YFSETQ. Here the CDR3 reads CASSWIPGQSSPLHF. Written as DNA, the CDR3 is TGCGCCAGCAGCTGGATTCCGGGACAGAGTTCACCCCTCCACTTT.

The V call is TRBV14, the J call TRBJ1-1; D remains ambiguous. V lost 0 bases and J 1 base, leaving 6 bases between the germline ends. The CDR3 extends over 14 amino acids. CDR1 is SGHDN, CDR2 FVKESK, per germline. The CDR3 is CASSQERTNTEAFF. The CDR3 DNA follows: TGTGCCAGCAGCCAAGAACGAACGAACACTGAAGCTTTCTTT.

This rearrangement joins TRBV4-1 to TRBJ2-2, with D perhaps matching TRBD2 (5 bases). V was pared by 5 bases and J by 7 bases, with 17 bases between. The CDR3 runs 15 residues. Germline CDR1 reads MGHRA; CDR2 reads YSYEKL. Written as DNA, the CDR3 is TGCGCCAGCAGCGTCAAACCGGGGTTTGTCGGGGAGCTGTTTTTT. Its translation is CASSVKPGFVGELFF.